A selection of T cell receptor beta chains follows, all from one sample in a study of control samples from healthy donors and cancer patients. Some clones are missing from TCRdb's copy, which holds only in-frame ones; the method was immunoSEQ multiplex PCR. In the table there are roughly 86,000 clones, 90% to 95% of which are singletons. The material sequenced was blood. Receptors were obtained from a man in his thirties or forties in good health. Each CDR3 is given with its conserved first and last residue. Each record gives: J gene, V gene, D gene, clone size, CDR3 protein, CDR3 DNA. D genes are given only for firm matches. Clone size appears in some rows only: once, few, many, or a class for an expanded clone.

J gene: TRBJ1-3
V gene: TRBV28
D gene: TRBD1
clone size: once
CDR3 protein: CASIPPTGINTIYF
CDR3 DNA: TGTGCCAGCATTCCCCCGACAGGGATAAACACCATATATTTT

J gene: TRBJ1-4
V gene: TRBV10-3
D gene: TRBD1
clone size: .
CDR3 protein: CAISDQGALGEKLFF
CDR3 DNA: TGTGCCATCAGTGACCAGGGGGCTCTAGGGGAAAAACTGTTTTTT

J gene: TRBJ2-5
V gene: TRBV3-1/TRBV3-2
D gene: .
clone size: .
CDR3 protein: CASSQNSRRPEETQYF
CDR3 DNA: TGTGCCAGCAGCCAAAATTCACGGCGGCCCGAAGAGACCCAGTACTTC

J gene: TRBJ1-2
V gene: TRBV2
D gene: .
clone size: .
CDR3 protein: CASSQPGVPDYGYTF
CDR3 DNA: TGTGCCAGCAGTCAACCAGGGGTTCCGGACTATGGCTACACCTTC

J gene: TRBJ1-4
V gene: TRBV10-3
D gene: .
clone size: .
CDR3 protein: CATTGDQDEKLFF
CDR3 DNA: TGTGCCACAACAGGTGACCAGGATGAAAAACTGTTTTTT

J gene: TRBJ2-5
V gene: TRBV5-1
D gene: .
clone size: .
CDR3 protein: CASTLGGPGETQYF
CDR3 DNA: TGCGCCAGCACGCTCGGGGGGCCGGGGGAGACCCAGTACTTC

J gene: TRBJ2-1
V gene: TRBV3-1/TRBV3-2
D gene: .
clone size: .
CDR3 protein: CASSQDVGGYYNEQFF
CDR3 DNA: TGTGCCAGCAGCCAAGATGTGGGGGGATACTACAATGAGCAGTTCTTC

J gene: TRBJ1-3
V gene: TRBV30
D gene: .
clone size: .
CDR3 protein: CAWSVRGKGGNTIYF
CDR3 DNA: TGTGCCTGGAGTGTAAGAGGAAAGGGTGGAAACACCATATATTTT

J gene: TRBJ1-6
V gene: TRBV11-2
D gene: TRBD1
clone size: .
CDR3 protein: CASSLGARDRGSPLHF
CDR3 DNA: TGTGCCAGCAGCTTAGGTGCGCGGGACAGGGGTTCACCCCTCCACTTT

J gene: TRBJ2-7
V gene: TRBV30
D gene: TRBD2
clone size: .
CDR3 protein: CASSRGGYEQYF
CDR3 DNA: TGTGCCTCATCCCGCGGGGGTTACGAGCAGTACTTC

J gene: TRBJ1-2
V gene: TRBV9
D gene: TRBD1
clone size: .
CDR3 protein: CASSVGLGGQGAPSDASSTF
CDR3 DNA: TGTGCCAGCAGCGTAGGTTTGGGGGGACAGGGGGCTCCCTCCGACGCGTCGTCCACCTTC

J gene: TRBJ1-2
V gene: TRBV12-3/TRBV12-4
D gene: .
clone size: .
CDR3 protein: CASSFGQNYGYTF
CDR3 DNA: TGTGCCAGCAGTTTCGGGCAGAACTATGGCTACACCTTC

J gene: TRBJ2-1
V gene: TRBV5-6
D gene: TRBD1
clone size: .
CDR3 protein: CASSLEPGTAEQFF
CDR3 DNA: TGTGCCAGCAGCTTGGAACCCGGGACAGCTGAGCAGTTCTTC

J gene: TRBJ2-1
V gene: TRBV19
D gene: TRBD2
clone size: once
CDR3 protein: CASSMILAGLYNEQFF
CDR3 DNA: TGTGCCAGTAGTATGATACTAGCGGGACTATACAATGAGCAGTTCTTC

J gene: TRBJ1-2
V gene: TRBV3-1/TRBV3-2
D gene: .
clone size: .
CDR3 protein: CASSQGNYGYTF
CDR3 DNA: TGTGCCAGCAGCCAAGGAAACTATGGCTACACCTTC

J gene: TRBJ2-1
V gene: TRBV9
D gene: TRBD2
clone size: .
CDR3 protein: CASSVGLAGTTHNEQFF
CDR3 DNA: TGTGCCAGCAGCGTAGGACTAGCGGGGACTACCCACAATGAGCAGTTCTTC

J gene: TRBJ2-3
V gene: TRBV7-2
D gene: .
clone size: .
CDR3 protein: CASSLAQRVQYF
CDR3 DNA: TGTGCCAGCAGCTTAGCGCAACGAGTGCAGTATTTT

J gene: TRBJ1-1
V gene: TRBV12-3/TRBV12-4
D gene: .
clone size: .
CDR3 protein: CASRELGTEAFF
CDR3 DNA: TGTGCCAGCAGGGAACTAGGCACTGAAGCTTTCTTT

J gene: TRBJ2-2
V gene: TRBV30
D gene: .
clone size: .
CDR3 protein: CAWKGLSTGELFF
CDR3 DNA: TGTGCCTGGAAGGGGCTGTCCACCGGGGAGCTGTTTTTT

J gene: TRBJ2-3
V gene: TRBV7-2
D gene: .
clone size: once
CDR3 protein: CASSSHPTDTQYF
CDR3 DNA: TGTGCCAGCAGCTCGCACCCCACAGATACGCAGTATTTT

J gene: TRBJ1-2
V gene: TRBV24-1
D gene: .
clone size: .
CDR3 protein: CATSDLVPNYGYTF
CDR3 DNA: TGTGCCACCAGTGATTTGGTCCCGAACTATGGCTACACCTTC

J gene: TRBJ2-2
V gene: TRBV30
D gene: .
clone size: .
CDR3 protein: CAWSEVGGTGELFF
CDR3 DNA: TGTGCCTGGAGTGAGGTCGGCGGCACCGGGGAGCTGTTTTTT

J gene: TRBJ1-5
V gene: TRBV30
D gene: TRBD1
clone size: .
CDR3 protein: CAWSAGTGWAQPQHF
CDR3 DNA: TGTGCCTGGAGTGCCGGGACAGGGTGGGCTCAGCCCCAGCATTTT

J gene: TRBJ1-1
V gene: TRBV10-2
D gene: .
clone size: .
CDR3 protein: CASSEFTQGQTNTEAFF
CDR3 DNA: TGCGCCAGCAGTGAGTTCACACAAGGACAAACGAACACTGAAGCTTTCTTT

J gene: TRBJ2-7
V gene: TRBV11-2
D gene: .
clone size: .
CDR3 protein: CASSPPFGGYEQYF
CDR3 DNA: TGTGCCAGCAGCCCCCCATTTGGCGGATACGAGCAGTACTTC

J gene: TRBJ1-1
V gene: TRBV4-1
D gene: .
clone size: .
CDR3 protein: CASSQTGPGANTEAFF
CDR3 DNA: TGCGCCAGCAGCCAAACGGGCCCCGGAGCTAACACTGAAGCTTTCTTT

J gene: TRBJ2-2
V gene: TRBV6-2/TRBV6-3
D gene: TRBD2
clone size: .
CDR3 protein: CASSMGLAGFTGELFF
CDR3 DNA: TGTGCCAGCAGCATGGGACTAGCGGGGTTCACCGGGGAGCTGTTTTTT

J gene: TRBJ2-3
V gene: TRBV28
D gene: .
clone size: .
CDR3 protein: CASSRTDTQYF
CDR3 DNA: TGTGCCAGCAGTCGCACAGATACGCAGTATTTT

J gene: TRBJ1-2
V gene: TRBV7-9
D gene: .
clone size: .
CDR3 protein: CASSLDQGTYGYTF
CDR3 DNA: TGTGCCAGCAGCCTAGATCAGGGGACCTATGGCTACACCTTC

J gene: TRBJ1-6
V gene: TRBV6-6
D gene: .
clone size: .
CDR3 protein: CASSPGRRNSPLHF
CDR3 DNA: TGTGCCAGCAGCCCTGGACGGCGGAATTCACCCCTCCACTTT

J gene: TRBJ2-7
V gene: TRBV7-2
D gene: TRBD1
clone size: .
CDR3 protein: CASSTRRDRGYEQYF
CDR3 DNA: TGTGCCAGCAGCACCCGCCGGGACAGGGGCTACGAGCAGTACTTC

J gene: TRBJ2-2
V gene: TRBV19
D gene: .
clone size: .
CDR3 protein: CASSTGSNTGELFF
CDR3 DNA: TGTGCCAGTAGTACCGGGTCGAACACCGGGGAGCTGTTTTTT

J gene: TRBJ1-1
V gene: TRBV7-9
D gene: .
clone size: .
CDR3 protein: CASSSHSLNTEAFF
CDR3 DNA: TGTGCCAGCAGCTCACATTCCTTGAACACTGAAGCTTTCTTT

J gene: TRBJ1-2
V gene: TRBV29-1
D gene: .
clone size: .
CDR3 protein: CSVEGEEDYGYTF
CDR3 DNA: TGCAGCGTTGAGGGCGAGGAGGACTATGGCTACACCTTC

J gene: TRBJ2-5
V gene: TRBV9
D gene: .
clone size: .
CDR3 protein: CASSYGGQETQYF
CDR3 DNA: TGTGCCAGCAGCTATGGCGGGCAAGAGACCCAGTACTTC

J gene: TRBJ1-6
V gene: TRBV5-1
D gene: .
clone size: .
CDR3 protein: CASSSLNDSPLHF
CDR3 DNA: TGCGCCAGCAGCAGCTTGAATGATTCACCCCTCCACTTT

J gene: TRBJ2-5
V gene: TRBV28
D gene: TRBD1
clone size: .
CDR3 protein: CASSSGQQETQYF
CDR3 DNA: TGTGCCAGCAGTTCGGGACAGCAGGAGACCCAGTACTTC

J gene: TRBJ1-1
V gene: TRBV5-6
D gene: .
clone size: .
CDR3 protein: CASRVQGNTEAFF
CDR3 DNA: TGTGCCAGCAGGGTCCAGGGGAACACTGAAGCTTTCTTT

J gene: TRBJ1-5
V gene: TRBV19
D gene: TRBD1
clone size: .
CDR3 protein: CASSFRGAYNQPQHF
CDR3 DNA: TGTGCCAGTAGTTTCAGGGGGGCCTACAATCAGCCCCAGCATTTT

J gene: TRBJ2-3
V gene: TRBV30
D gene: TRBD2
clone size: .
CDR3 protein: CAWSVGGGLDTQYF
CDR3 DNA: TGTGCCTGGAGTGTAGGCGGGGGGCTAGATACGCAGTATTTT

J gene: TRBJ2-1
V gene: TRBV3-1/TRBV3-2
D gene: .
clone size: .
CDR3 protein: CASSDQGYNEQFF
CDR3 DNA: TGTGCCAGCAGCGACCAGGGGTACAATGAGCAGTTCTTC

J gene: TRBJ2-7
V gene: TRBV18
D gene: .
clone size: .
CDR3 protein: CASSPRAAEQYF
CDR3 DNA: TGTGCCAGCTCACCAAGGGCCGCCGAGCAGTACTTC

J gene: TRBJ1-2
V gene: TRBV6-5
D gene: TRBD1
clone size: .
CDR3 protein: CASSSPGQGGSYGYTF
CDR3 DNA: TGTGCCAGCAGTTCGCCGGGACAGGGAGGTTCCTATGGCTACACCTTC

J gene: TRBJ1-6
V gene: TRBV21-1
D gene: .
clone size: once
CDR3 protein: CASSFSGFHNSPLHF
CDR3 DNA: TGTGCCAGCAGTTTCTCAGGGTTCCATAATTCACCCCTCCACTTT

J gene: TRBJ2-3
V gene: TRBV5-1
D gene: TRBD2
clone size: .
CDR3 protein: CASSLDPSGLSTDTQYF
CDR3 DNA: TGCGCCAGCAGCTTGGACCCTAGCGGACTTAGCACAGATACGCAGTATTTT

J gene: TRBJ2-7
V gene: TRBV7-2
D gene: .
clone size: .
CDR3 protein: CASSEPGRGYEQYF
CDR3 DNA: TGTGCCAGCAGCGAGCCGGGACGGGGCTACGAGCAGTACTTC

J gene: TRBJ2-7
V gene: TRBV27
D gene: TRBD1
clone size: .
CDR3 protein: CASSPGTGSTRQYF
CDR3 DNA: TGTGCCAGCAGTCCTGGGACAGGGAGTACGAGGCAGTACTTC

J gene: TRBJ2-5
V gene: TRBV7-8
D gene: TRBD2
clone size: .
CDR3 protein: CASSDRLAGGLVQETQYF
CDR3 DNA: TGTGCCAGCAGCGACAGACTAGCGGGGGGTCTCGTCCAAGAGACCCAGTACTTC

J gene: TRBJ1-2
V gene: TRBV12-3/TRBV12-4
D gene: .
clone size: .
CDR3 protein: CASSSQGYGYTF
CDR3 DNA: TGTGCCAGCAGTTCACAGGGATATGGCTACACCTTC

J gene: TRBJ1-6
V gene: TRBV5-6
D gene: TRBD1
clone size: .
CDR3 protein: CASRKRGRDNSPLHF
CDR3 DNA: TGTGCCAGCAGAAAAAGGGGGCGGGATAATTCACCCCTCCACTTT

J gene: TRBJ1-2
V gene: TRBV18
D gene: TRBD1
clone size: .
CDR3 protein: CASSPGTEHYGYTF
CDR3 DNA: TGTGCCAGCTCACCAGGGACAGAGCACTATGGCTACACCTTC

J gene: TRBJ2-7
V gene: TRBV7-3
D gene: .
clone size: .
CDR3 protein: CASSPLAAAFYEQYF
CDR3 DNA: TGTGCCAGCAGCCCCCTAGCCGCTGCCTTCTACGAGCAGTACTTC

J gene: TRBJ1-4
V gene: TRBV3-1/TRBV3-2
D gene: .
clone size: .
CDR3 protein: CASSLGFPGPRGEKLFF
CDR3 DNA: TGTGCCAGCAGCCTAGGATTCCCGGGACCTCGGGGTGAAAAACTGTTTTTT

J gene: TRBJ1-2
V gene: TRBV2
D gene: TRBD1
clone size: once
CDR3 protein: CASRPTGVGYGYTF
CDR3 DNA: TGTGCCAGCAGACCTACAGGGGTAGGCTATGGCTACACCTTC